This TCR beta chain is from a study of blood T cell repertoires in COVID-19. Study-wide background: Material from acute and convalescent COVID-19 was sourced from the United States, Italy and Spain. The analysed material was cDNA or gDNA that came from T cells, B-cell-depleted T cells, or PBMCs.

This CDR3 has 13 amino acids. The V gene's germline CDR1 is SGHAT and CDR2 FQNNGV. V was trimmed by 5 bases and J by 5 bases, leaving 10 bases between them. As handled by the study authors: Reference gene primer amplification yielded estimated nucleated cell counts. Generated by immunoSEQ multiplex PCR, the TCRdb table keeps only in-frame clones and is missing some. The V and J calls and clone size are taken from that table; D and trimming were inferred from the DNA. The sample yields 150,000 to 200,000 clones, more than 75% seen once. The sequencing sample was made of peripheral blood. V usage is TRBV11-2 and J usage is TRBJ2-1; D may be TRBD2 (5 bases). The clonotype comes from a man younger than 35 with active or convalescent COVID-19. The CDR3 sequence is CASSVGLDNEQFF. DNA of the CDR3: TGTGCCAGCAGCGTCGGACTCGACAATGAGCAGTTCTTC.